These 15 T cell receptor beta chains were sequenced from one sample in a study of cytomegalovirus exposure and HLA in healthy donors. In the PCR, 60 Vbeta and 13 Jbeta primers were used. The protocol was immunoSEQ multiplex PCR, while the TCRdb copy is restricted to in-frame clones and leaves out a portion. The sample has fewer than 200,000 clones; more than 80% are singletons. Sequencing was carried out using PBMCs. The source of these receptors is a woman between 18 and 30 years old in good health and CMV-seronegative.

The gene calls are TRBV5-5 and TRBJ1-5; 9 bases are shared with TRBD1. This CDR3 has 15 residues. In germline, CDR1 is SGHKS, CDR2 YYEKEE (reference sequence). V was pared by 2 bases and J by 4 bases, with 4 bases of the junction left unmatched. Written as DNA, the CDR3 is TGTGCCAGCAGCTTAGGACAGGGGTATAATCAGCCCCAGCATTTT. Its translation is CASSLGQGYNQPQHF. The whole variable domain, remainder taken from reference TRBV5-5 and TRBJ1-5, is DAGVTQSPTHLIKTRGQQVTLRCSPISGHKSVSWYQQVLGQGPQFIFQYYEKEERGRGNFPDRFSARQFPNYSSELNVNALLLGDSALYLCASSLGQGYNQPQHFGDGTRLSIL.

The J gene is TRBJ2-7, the V gene TRBV7-9, with 13 bases aligning to TRBD2. Germline V gene sequence: CDR1 SEHNR, CDR2 FQNEAQ (reference sequence). The trim removed 2 bases at V and 0 bases at J, leaving 1 base unmatched. CDR3 length: 16 residues. The chain's CDR3 is CASSLTSGRGSYEQYF. The CDR3 nucleotides are TGTGCCAGCAGCTTAACTAGCGGGAGGGGCTCCTACGAGCAGTACTTC.

V and J are TRBV21-1 and TRBJ2-1; the table's D call TRBD2 went unverified against the DNA. TRBV21-1 constitutes a pseudogene. The CDR3 sequence is 18 residues long. In DNA form, the CDR3 reads TGTGCCAGCAGCAAAGCGGGGGCTAGCGGGAGCTCCTACAATGAGCAGTTCTTC. This encodes CASSKAGASGSSYNEQFF.

The gene calls are TRBV5-4 and TRBJ2-2, with 12 bases matching TRBD2. Germline CDR1 and CDR2: SGHNT and YYREEE (reference sequence). This CDR3 is 16 amino acids long. Germline trimming cut 4 bases from V and 6 bases from J; bases unmatched to any gene: 7. The CDR3 is CASSRRLAGAAGELFF. CDR3 DNA: TGTGCCAGCAGCCGGCGACTAGCGGGAGCCGCCGGGGAGCTGTTTTTT.

In regard to this clone: The junction does not match germline at one end; this may be a read error. The rearrangement links TRBV28 to TRBJ2-3, with TRBD1 matching over 7 bases. Germline lookup yields CDR1 MDHEN and CDR2 SYDVKM. CDR3 length: 15 amino acids. For the CDR3, the DNA is TGTGCCACCAGTCCCGGGACAGTTGGCACAGATACGCAGTATTTT. Its translation is CATSPGTVGTDTQYF.

The chain combines TRBV13 with TRBJ2-5; 10 bases match TRBD2. The closer fit of TRBJ2-7 to the DNA end suggests the J call may be wrong. The CDR3 is 16 residues long. Germline CDR1 is PRHDT and CDR2 is FYEKMQ (reference sequence). Here the CDR3 reads CASSLGGRTSGVEQYF. Here the CDR3 DNA reads TGTGCCAGCAGCTTAGGTGGCAGGACTAGCGGCGTCGAGCAGTACTTC.

This chain connects TRBV30 to TRBJ1-2; 7 nucleotides agree with TRBD1. CDR3 length: 13 amino acids. From germline, CDR1 is GTSNPN and CDR2 SVGIG (reference sequence). The trim removed 3 bases at V and 2 bases at J, leaving 3 bases unmatched. This CDR3 reads CAWRTQGNYGYTF. CDR3 nucleotides: TGTGCCTGGAGAACACAGGGGAACTATGGCTACACCTTC. The whole variable domain, filled in from reference TRBV30 and TRBJ1-2, reads SQTIHQWPATLVQPVGSPLSLECTVEGTSNPNLYWYRQAAGRGLQLLFYSVGIGQISSEVPQNLSASRPQDRQFILSSKKLLLSDSGFYLCAWRTQGNYGYTFGSGTRLTVV.

This clone has just one count. The chain combines TRBV5-8 with TRBJ1-5; TRBD1 aligns across 7 bases. With 6 bases clipped from V and 5 bases from J, the junction kept 5 bases outside the gene matches. This CDR3 has 13 residues. The germline V gene has CDR1 SGHTS and CDR2 YDEGEE. The CDR3 DNA reads as TGTGCCAGCACCTCGGACAGGTATCAGCCCCAGCATTTT. Its protein product is CASTSDRYQPQHF.

This clone was recorded a few times. The V and J genes are TRBV4-3 and TRBJ1-3; D is possibly TRBD1 (5 bases). The ends were cut back, 2 bases at V and 0 bases at J, with 11 bases in the middle. This CDR3 is built from 16 residues. Germline V gene sequence: CDR1 LGHNA, CDR2 YSLEER. CDR3 region: CASSQLGLSSGNTIYF. The DNA for the CDR3 is TGCGCCAGCAGCCAACTGGGACTGAGCTCTGGAAACACCATATATTTT.

The CDR3 sequence is CASGPPGVGNQPQHF. CDR3 DNA: TGTGCCAGTGGCCCGCCTGGAGTCGGCAATCAGCCCCAGCATTTT. The rearrangement joins TRBV19 to TRBJ1-5; D unresolved. From germline, CDR1 is LNHDA and CDR2 SQIVND (reference sequence). This CDR3 has 15 residues. V was pared by 8 bases and J by 2 bases, with 16 bases between. The variable domain in full, with the rest retrieved from reference TRBV19 and TRBJ1-5, is DGGITQSPKYLFRKEGQNVTLSCEQNLNHDAMYWYRQDPGQGLRLIYYSQIVNDFQKGDIAEGYSVSREKKESFPLTVTSAQKNPTAFYLCASGPPGVGNQPQHFGDGTRLSIL.

The J gene is TRBJ2-2, the V gene TRBV5-6; 8 nucleotides align to TRBD1. Trimming removed 4 bases from V and 3 bases from J; junction bases left unmatched: 5. The CDR3 runs 15 residues. CDR1 is SGHDT and CDR2 is YYEEEE in the germline V gene. The CDR3 reads CASSHLQGDTGELFF. The CDR3 coding sequence is TGTGCCAGCAGCCACTTACAGGGGGACACCGGGGAGCTGTTTTTT.

The chain is built from TRBV9 and TRBJ2-1; 8 nucleotides agree with TRBD1. The V and J ends lost 3 bases and 6 bases, in that order; junction bases with no gene match: 2. Germline CDR1 reads SGDLS; CDR2 reads YYNGEE. This CDR3 contains 13 residues. CDR3 region: CASSGTGPNEQFF. DNA of the CDR3: TGTGCCAGCAGCGGGACAGGGCCCAATGAGCAGTTCTTC. Drawing the rest from reference TRBV9 and TRBJ2-1, the complete variable domain is DSGVTQTPKHLITATGQRVTLRCSPRSGDLSVYWYQQSLDQGLQFLIQYYNGEERAKGNILERFSAQQFPDLHSELNLSSLELGDSALYFCASSGTGPNEQFFGPGTRLTVL.

This chain connects TRBV5-6 to TRBJ2-7, with D hard to call. Germline V CDR1 and CDR2: SGHDT, YYEEEE. V was shortened by 4 bases and J by 3 bases, with 14 bases between the two germline ends. The CDR3 is 14 residues long. The CDR3 here is CASSVALEFYEQYF. CDR3 coding DNA: TGTGCCAGCAGCGTGGCGCTAGAATTCTACGAGCAGTACTTC.

J is TRBJ1-5 and V is TRBV13; 7 bases agree with TRBD1. The ends lost 2 bases at V and 6 bases at J; junction bases unmatched: 4. Germline V gene data show CDR1 as PRHDT and CDR2 as FYEKMQ (reference sequence). This CDR3 is built from 14 residues. CDR3 region: CASSLNRGSQPQHF. The CDR3, as DNA: TGTGCCAGCAGCTTAAACAGGGGCAGTCAGCCCCAGCATTTT.

This chain connects TRBV4-2 to TRBJ2-7; the match to TRBD1 covers 9 bases. Germline CDR1 and CDR2: LGHNA and YNFKEQ. The J segment lost 6 bases and the V segment lost 1 base, leaving 22 bases of the junction unmatched. CDR3 length equals 20 residues. CDR3 sequence: CASSQVAKLRGQGFLFEQYF. DNA for the CDR3: TGTGCCAGCAGCCAAGTGGCTAAGTTAAGGGGACAGGGCTTCTTGTTCGAGCAGTACTTC.